This TCR beta chain was profiled in a study of T cell repertoires in cytomegalovirus infection. Each CDR3 protein is one row after TCRdb ran MiXCR on the reads. The sample has about 200,000 distinct CDR3 sequences; 8.5% to 10% are singletons. The receptor's source is a human donor in good health (CMV status not recorded). Some clones in this sample may be carry-over from other donors' samples. Sequenced sample: PBMCs.

As DNA, the CDR3 is TGCAGTGCGGAACTAGCGGGTAGCTCCTACAATGAGCAGTTCTTC. It specifies CSAELAGSSYNEQFF. The gene calls are TRBV20-1 and TRBJ2-1; 9 bases align to TRBD2. Losses at the gene ends were 6 bases for V and 0 bases for J; bases not matched to a gene: 6. This CDR3 spans 15 amino acids. Germline CDR1 DFQATT, CDR2 SNEGSKA (reference sequence).